This T cell receptor beta chain was profiled in a study of T cell changes during pregnancy in multiple sclerosis. The protocol was immunoSEQ multiplex PCR, while the TCRdb copy is restricted to in-frame clones and leaves out a portion. The sample consists of about 110,000 clones, about 90% of them appearing once. This clone was counted a single time. V was pared by 2 bases and J by 0 bases, with 8 bases between. The germline V gene encodes CDR1 SGHVS and CDR2 FQNEAQ. CDR3 size: 15 residues. This chain links TRBV7-8 with TRBJ1-5, with unresolved D. The sequences come from peripheral blood, collected before pregnancy. This receptor was identified in a female donor with multiple sclerosis, enrolled in a pregnancy study. Here the CDR3 reads CASSLNLRSNQPQHF. The DNA of the CDR3 is TGTGCCAGCAGCTTAAATCTACGTAGCAATCAGCCCCAGCATTTT.